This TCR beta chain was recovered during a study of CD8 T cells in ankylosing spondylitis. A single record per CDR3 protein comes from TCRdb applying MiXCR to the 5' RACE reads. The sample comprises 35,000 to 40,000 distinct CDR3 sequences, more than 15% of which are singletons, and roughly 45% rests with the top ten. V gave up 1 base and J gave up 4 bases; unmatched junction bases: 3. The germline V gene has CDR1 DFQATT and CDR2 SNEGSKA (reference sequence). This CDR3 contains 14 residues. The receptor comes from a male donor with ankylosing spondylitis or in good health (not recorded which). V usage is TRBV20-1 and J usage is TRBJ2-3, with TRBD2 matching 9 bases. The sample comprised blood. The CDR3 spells CSARGAGGADTQYF. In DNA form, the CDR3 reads TGCAGTGCTAGAGGAGCGGGGGGTGCAGATACGCAGTATTTT.